Listed below are T cell receptor beta chains from one sample, sequenced in a study of human T cells and chemical hapten exposure. A single record per CDR3 protein comes from TCRdb applying MiXCR to the RACE reads. The sample holds 150,000 to 200,000 distinct CDR3 sequences, roughly 25% seen once. The specimen was whole blood, collected in connection with sensitization to the hapten diphenylcyclopropenone (DPC). All receptors come from a woman aged 18-29 years with alopecia areata. Some clones in this sample may be carry-over from other donors' samples. Both conserved end residues are part of each CDR3. The order of the fields is clone size, V gene, D gene, J gene, CDR3 protein, CDR3 DNA. The D gene is left open where the match is weak. Where a row states a size, it is once, few, many or the class of an expanded clone; other rows omit it.

clone size: -
V gene: TRBV27
D gene: TRBD1
J gene: TRBJ1-1
CDR3 protein: CASATVQGNAEAFF
CDR3 DNA: TGTGCCAGCGCCACCGTACAGGGGAACGCTGAAGCTTTCTTT

clone size: -
V gene: TRBV20-1
D gene: TRBD1
J gene: TRBJ1-4
CDR3 protein: CSAYGTGGTNEKLFF
CDR3 DNA: TGCAGTGCCTATGGGACAGGGGGAACTAATGAAAAACTGTTTTTT

clone size: -
V gene: TRBV6-2/TRBV6-3
D gene: -
J gene: TRBJ1-2
CDR3 protein: CASSPPEHRLGYGYTF
CDR3 DNA: TGTGCCAGCAGCCCCCCGGAGCACCGTCTGGGCTATGGCTACACCTTC

clone size: -
V gene: TRBV12-3/TRBV12-4
D gene: -
J gene: TRBJ2-3
CDR3 protein: CASSFSVVAPSDTQYF
CDR3 DNA: TGTGCCAGCAGTTTCTCGGTAGTAGCCCCGTCGGATACGCAGTATTTT

clone size: -
V gene: TRBV29-1
D gene: -
J gene: TRBJ1-2
CDR3 protein: CSVPPENNYGYTF
CDR3 DNA: TGCAGCGTTCCCCCCGAAAACAACTATGGCTACACCTTC

clone size: -
V gene: TRBV7-8
D gene: -
J gene: TRBJ2-3
CDR3 protein: CASSSLVRSDTQYF
CDR3 DNA: TGTGCCAGCAGCTCCCTTGTCCGGAGCGATACGCAGTATTTT

clone size: few
V gene: TRBV6-2/TRBV6-3
D gene: -
J gene: TRBJ1-3
CDR3 protein: CASQLGNTIYF
CDR3 DNA: TGTGCCTCCCAGCTGGGGAACACCATATATTTT

clone size: -
V gene: TRBV20-1
D gene: -
J gene: TRBJ2-7
CDR3 protein: CSARDPVGTGLYEQYF
CDR3 DNA: TGCAGTGCTAGAGATCCGGTCGGCACAGGACTATACGAGCAGTACTTC

clone size: -
V gene: TRBV20-1
D gene: TRBD2
J gene: TRBJ2-5
CDR3 protein: CSASARPGLAGGGFLSNQYF
CDR3 DNA: TGCAGTGCTAGCGCCAGACCCGGACTAGCGGGGGGGGGGTTCTTGAGTAACCAGTACTTC

clone size: -
V gene: TRBV12-3/TRBV12-4
D gene: -
J gene: TRBJ2-1
CDR3 protein: CASSYQGSHNEQFF
CDR3 DNA: TGTGCCAGCAGTTATCAGGGAAGCCACAATGAGCAGTTCTTC

clone size: few
V gene: TRBV29-1
D gene: -
J gene: TRBJ1-2
CDR3 protein: CSVGEATIYGYTF
CDR3 DNA: TGCAGCGTTGGTGAGGCCACCATCTATGGCTACACCTTC

clone size: -
V gene: TRBV4-3
D gene: -
J gene: TRBJ1-6
CDR3 protein: CASSPRRVRDSPLHF
CDR3 DNA: TGCGCCAGCAGCCCAAGAAGGGTTAGAGATTCACCCCTCCACTTT

clone size: -
V gene: TRBV5-1
D gene: TRBD2
J gene: TRBJ2-7
CDR3 protein: CASSLVTSGEGYEQYF
CDR3 DNA: TGCGCCAGCAGCTTGGTAACTAGCGGGGAAGGTTACGAGCAGTACTTC

clone size: -
V gene: TRBV2
D gene: -
J gene: TRBJ2-3
CDR3 protein: CASGRQDTQYF
CDR3 DNA: TGTGCCAGCGGAAGGCAGGATACGCAGTATTTT

clone size: -
V gene: TRBV2
D gene: TRBD1
J gene: TRBJ2-7
CDR3 protein: CARLDRGQVYEQYF
CDR3 DNA: TGTGCCAGACTAGACAGGGGGCAAGTTTACGAGCAGTACTTC

clone size: -
V gene: TRBV7-2
D gene: -
J gene: TRBJ2-7
CDR3 protein: CASSTSPGQSSYEQYF
CDR3 DNA: TGTGCCAGCAGTACAAGCCCGGGACAAAGCTCCTACGAGCAGTACTTC

clone size: -
V gene: TRBV12-3/TRBV12-4
D gene: TRBD2
J gene: TRBJ2-1
CDR3 protein: CASSPTSANYNEQFF
CDR3 DNA: TGTGCCAGCAGCCCGACTAGCGCAAACTACAATGAGCAGTTCTTC

clone size: few
V gene: TRBV11-2
D gene: TRBD1
J gene: TRBJ1-2
CDR3 protein: CASSHQGADYGYTF
CDR3 DNA: TGTGCCAGCAGCCATCAGGGGGCGGATTATGGCTACACCTTC

clone size: few
V gene: TRBV29-1
D gene: -
J gene: TRBJ2-5
CDR3 protein: CSVLYLGETQYF
CDR3 DNA: TGCAGCGTTCTTTACCTAGGCGAGACCCAGTACTTC

clone size: -
V gene: TRBV6-4
D gene: TRBD2
J gene: TRBJ2-1
CDR3 protein: CASSEGASGRVEQFF
CDR3 DNA: TGTGCCAGCAGTGAGGGGGCTAGCGGGAGGGTTGAGCAGTTCTTC

clone size: -
V gene: TRBV9
D gene: TRBD1
J gene: TRBJ1-6
CDR3 protein: CASSGTGVFSPLHF
CDR3 DNA: TGTGCCAGCAGTGGGACAGGTGTATTCTCACCCCTCCACTTT

clone size: -
V gene: TRBV20-1
D gene: -
J gene: TRBJ2-5
CDR3 protein: CSRTTNSETQYF
CDR3 DNA: TGCAGTCGCACTACTAATTCCGAGACCCAGTACTTC

clone size: -
V gene: TRBV13
D gene: -
J gene: TRBJ2-5
CDR3 protein: CASSPTIRPGETQYF
CDR3 DNA: TGTGCCAGCAGTCCAACGATTCGGCCCGGGGAGACCCAGTACTTC

clone size: few
V gene: TRBV12-3/TRBV12-4
D gene: TRBD1
J gene: TRBJ1-2
CDR3 protein: CASSLSPDRGRGYTF
CDR3 DNA: TGTGCCAGCAGTTTATCCCCGGACAGGGGGCGAGGCTACACCTTC

clone size: few
V gene: TRBV25-1
D gene: -
J gene: TRBJ2-2
CDR3 protein: CASSELRAGELFF
CDR3 DNA: TGTGCCAGCAGTGAATTGAGGGCCGGGGAGCTGTTTTTT

clone size: -
V gene: TRBV27
D gene: TRBD1
J gene: TRBJ2-7
CDR3 protein: CASSLSSTGTYEQYF
CDR3 DNA: TGTGCCAGCAGTTTATCGTCGACAGGGACCTACGAGCAGTACTTC

clone size: -
V gene: TRBV2
D gene: TRBD2
J gene: TRBJ2-1
CDR3 protein: CASRTSGSNEQFF
CDR3 DNA: TGTGCCAGCAGAACTAGCGGGAGCAATGAGCAGTTCTTC

clone size: few
V gene: TRBV11-2
D gene: -
J gene: TRBJ2-7
CDR3 protein: CASSAAGTLYEQYF
CDR3 DNA: TGTGCCAGCAGTGCGGCAGGGACACTCTACGAGCAGTACTTC

clone size: many
V gene: TRBV27
D gene: TRBD1
J gene: TRBJ2-7
CDR3 protein: CASSVQGANYEQYF
CDR3 DNA: TGTGCCAGCAGTGTACAGGGGGCCAACTACGAGCAGTACTTC

clone size: few
V gene: TRBV5-4
D gene: TRBD1
J gene: TRBJ1-5
CDR3 protein: CASSLDRGVGNQPQHF
CDR3 DNA: TGTGCCAGCAGCTTGGACAGGGGCGTTGGCAATCAGCCCCAGCATTTT

clone size: once
V gene: TRBV10-3
D gene: -
J gene: TRBJ2-7
CDR3 protein: CAISELEGAYEQYF
CDR3 DNA: TGTGCCATCAGTGAGTTGGAGGGGGCCTACGAGCAGTACTTC

clone size: -
V gene: TRBV7-9
D gene: -
J gene: TRBJ1-5
CDR3 protein: CASSGSDERNQPQHF
CDR3 DNA: TGTGCCAGCAGCGGTAGCGATGAGCGCAATCAGCCCCAGCATTTT

clone size: few
V gene: TRBV9
D gene: -
J gene: TRBJ2-1
CDR3 protein: CASSVGPSVLAYNEQFF
CDR3 DNA: TGTGCCAGCAGCGTAGGGCCTAGCGTTTTGGCCTACAATGAGCAGTTCTTC

clone size: few
V gene: TRBV12-3/TRBV12-4
D gene: -
J gene: TRBJ1-1
CDR3 protein: CASSRLRGRNTEAFF
CDR3 DNA: TGTGCCAGCAGTCGCCTCCGCGGGCGAAACACTGAAGCTTTCTTT

clone size: -
V gene: TRBV20-1
D gene: -
J gene: TRBJ2-3
CDR3 protein: CSARDTGSSGLDTQYF
CDR3 DNA: TGCAGTGCTAGAGATACAGGGTCTAGTGGATTAGATACGCAGTATTTT

clone size: -
V gene: TRBV4-2
D gene: -
J gene: TRBJ1-3
CDR3 protein: CASSQDRGFTGNTIYF
CDR3 DNA: TGTGCCAGCAGTCAAGATAGGGGGTTTACTGGAAACACCATATATTTT

clone size: -
V gene: TRBV29-1
D gene: TRBD2
J gene: TRBJ2-3
CDR3 protein: CSAGASGNRNTQYF
CDR3 DNA: TGCAGCGCCGGGGCTAGCGGGAATCGAAATACGCAGTATTTT

clone size: few
V gene: TRBV4-1
D gene: -
J gene: TRBJ2-7
CDR3 protein: CASSQVGFYEQYF
CDR3 DNA: TGCGCCAGCAGCCAAGTTGGGTTCTACGAGCAGTACTTC

clone size: -
V gene: TRBV5-1
D gene: TRBD1
J gene: TRBJ2-5
CDR3 protein: CASSLPHRGLVETQYF
CDR3 DNA: TGCGCCAGCAGCTTGCCCCACAGGGGGCTGGTAGAGACCCAGTACTTC

clone size: few
V gene: TRBV5-1
D gene: TRBD1
J gene: TRBJ2-7
CDR3 protein: CASTPGGPYEQYF
CDR3 DNA: TGCGCCAGCACCCCAGGGGGTCCCTACGAGCAGTACTTC

clone size: -
V gene: TRBV29-1
D gene: -
J gene: TRBJ2-5
CDR3 protein: CSVETVETQYF
CDR3 DNA: TGCAGCGTAGAGACAGTGGAGACCCAGTACTTC

clone size: few
V gene: TRBV10-3
D gene: TRBD1
J gene: TRBJ2-7
CDR3 protein: CAISETGAYEQYF
CDR3 DNA: TGTGCCATCAGCGAGACAGGGGCCTACGAGCAGTACTTC

clone size: few
V gene: TRBV10-3
D gene: TRBD1
J gene: TRBJ1-5
CDR3 protein: CAISEGQGSQPQHF
CDR3 DNA: TGTGCCATCAGTGAGGGACAGGGTTCTCAGCCCCAGCATTTT

clone size: -
V gene: TRBV29-1
D gene: -
J gene: TRBJ2-3
CDR3 protein: CSVDVSRLTQYF
CDR3 DNA: TGCAGCGTTGATGTTAGCCGACTTACGCAGTATTTT

clone size: few
V gene: TRBV11-2
D gene: TRBD1
J gene: TRBJ1-2
CDR3 protein: CASSTDRGANYGYTF
CDR3 DNA: TGTGCCAGCAGCACTGACAGGGGAGCTAACTATGGCTACACCTTC

clone size: many
V gene: TRBV6-5
D gene: -
J gene: TRBJ1-5
CDR3 protein: CASSPRGWGVNSNQPQHF
CDR3 DNA: TGTGCCAGCAGTCCCAGAGGGTGGGGCGTGAATAGCAATCAGCCCCAGCATTTT

clone size: few
V gene: TRBV5-5
D gene: TRBD1
J gene: TRBJ2-2
CDR3 protein: CASSGQGRTGELFF
CDR3 DNA: TGTGCCAGCAGCGGACAGGGGAGAACCGGGGAGCTGTTTTTT

clone size: -
V gene: TRBV4-1
D gene: -
J gene: TRBJ2-3
CDR3 protein: CASSQDIGTDTQYF
CDR3 DNA: TGCGCCAGCAGCCAAGATATAGGCACAGATACGCAGTATTTT

clone size: many
V gene: TRBV11-1
D gene: TRBD2
J gene: TRBJ2-7
CDR3 protein: CASSVTTSGAYEQYF
CDR3 DNA: TGTGCCAGCAGTGTTACGACTAGCGGAGCCTACGAGCAGTACTTC

clone size: -
V gene: TRBV7-3
D gene: TRBD1
J gene: TRBJ2-7
CDR3 protein: CASSSDRGGEQYF
CDR3 DNA: TGTGCCAGCAGCTCGGACAGGGGAGGCGAGCAGTACTTC

clone size: -
V gene: TRBV7-9
D gene: TRBD1
J gene: TRBJ2-6
CDR3 protein: CASSPFGTGQAGSGANVLTF
CDR3 DNA: TGTGCCAGCAGCCCGTTTGGTACCGGACAGGCTGGCTCTGGGGCCAACGTCCTGACTTTC

clone size: -
V gene: TRBV4-1
D gene: -
J gene: TRBJ1-1
CDR3 protein: CASSPPTGDYTEAFF
CDR3 DNA: TGCGCCAGCAGCCCTCCGACAGGTGACTACACTGAAGCTTTCTTT

clone size: -
V gene: TRBV4-3
D gene: -
J gene: TRBJ2-4
CDR3 protein: CASSQDRDRNIQYF
CDR3 DNA: TGCGCCAGCAGCCAAGACAGGGATAGAAACATTCAGTACTTC

clone size: -
V gene: TRBV20-1
D gene: -
J gene: TRBJ1-1
CDR3 protein: CSARARGAEAFF
CDR3 DNA: TGCAGTGCTAGAGCCAGGGGAGCTGAAGCTTTCTTT

clone size: -
V gene: TRBV20-1
D gene: -
J gene: TRBJ2-6
CDR3 protein: CSARDWNSGANVLTF
CDR3 DNA: TGCAGTGCTAGGGACTGGAACTCTGGGGCCAACGTCCTGACTTTC